This T cell receptor (beta chain) was found in a study of shared clonotypes between healthy human individuals (dated by TCRdb to about 2020). Regarding the complete study: A couple of women and a few men aged 18 to 49 years were included in the cohort. Leukapheresis yielded between about 0.94 and 8.9 billion PBMCs per donor. Per donor, three plates each were used for CD4 naive and CD4 memory, two for CD8 naive, and one for CD8 memory. Blood TCR repertoires of four to six healthy adults were deeply sequenced to estimate repertoire size and the extent of clonotype sharing between individuals. Libraries were prepared and TCR repertoires were sequenced by different laboratories using diverse techniques, in order to increase sequencing depth and limit assay-specific biases. Results and caveats for the whole study, not just this receptor: Naive subsets generally had larger estimated clonotype richness than memory subsets. Sampling was restricted to blood, and TCR repertoires in tissues likely differ from the TCR repertoires found in blood. Clonotypes shared by all four sorted-subset donors showed higher generation probabilities than non-shared clonotypes. When several donors were compared, the shared fraction of clonotypes was about 5.4% for naive CD4, 3% to 4% for naive CD8, 2% to 2.5% for memory CD4, and roughly 0.4% for memory CD8. Rarefaction of sorted-subset datasets indicated incomplete sequencing despite the large sequencing depth. Because the study included a small number of donors, the genetic and exposure-history diversity represented was limited. Pairwise subsampling indicated that sequencing depth was expected to affect the degree of clonotype sharing among donors.

Taken from the germline V gene (reference sequence), the CDR1 and CDR2 loops are MNHEY and SMNVEV. The CDR3 sequence holds 14 residues, the cysteine and phenylalanine included. Only CDR3 DNA is held: 42 bases, read in frame from base 1. Between the V and J ends, shortened by 5 bases and 5 bases respectively, the junction contains 16 bases. Remarks on this clone: Its antigen remains undetermined. Per-base qualities were not stored, and no clone one base away is much larger.

CD8 naive samples consisted of CD45RO-negative cells that were positively selected for CCR7, yielding a CD45RA+CCR7+ population without TemRA cells. The donors were healthy, HIV-negative adults with no recently reported acute infections or vaccinations. Every donor was a Caucasian adult residing in Nashville, Tennessee, USA. After blood collection by leukapheresis, PBMCs were isolated using Ficoll-Histopaque density gradient centrifugation and then cryopreserved in the vapor phase of liquid nitrogen. Analytical flow cytometry was used to check the purity and quantity of each magnetically sorted T cell population. Genomic DNA was isolated from each sorted fraction and quantified by UV absorbance on a Nanodrop 2000c. Using the deep immunoSEQ assay, multiplex PCR amplified TCR CDR3 regions from genomic DNA. Genomic DNA extracted from each cell subset was distributed evenly over all wells of several immunoSEQ 96-well plates, and each plate served as one replicate. For sorted subsets, around 200 ng genomic DNA, equal to approximately 30,000 T cell genomes, was loaded into each replicate PCR. The purified libraries were quantified using a Qubit 3.0 fluorometer, sized with a Bioanalyzer 2100, and then quantified again using the KAPA Library Quantification kit. Every immunoSEQ 96-well plate was sequenced on a separate single-read 150-cycle Illumina NextSeq 550 flow cell. For the original study's pipeline: Because the immunoSEQ output included only junctional sequences and no quality scores, the filtering could not be the same as the filtering used for full-length reads. Sequences were annotated with PyIR, a Python wrapper for IgBLAST v1.9, and V/J genes and CDR3 were assigned using IMGT germline references. Reads with weak V/J assignments (E-value above 1e-6), missing CDR3, stop codons, out-of-frame junctions, or ambiguous translated residues were removed. A V3J clonotype was defined by an identical inferred V gene, J gene, and CDR3 amino acid sequence. Percentage overlap between repertoires was computed as shared unique clonotypes divided by the size of the smaller repertoire. Richness of each repertoire was evaluated using RTK rarefaction, the Chao1 estimator, and Recon v2.1 estimates of unobserved clonotypes. OLGA was used to compute generation probabilities for all TCRbeta clonotypes that the gDNA method yielded from a handful of donors. TCRdb's version of the immuneACCESS table is confined to in-frame rearrangements and falls short of the full clone set. An unresolved V gene accounts for under half of the shortfall where checked; the remainder is of unknown origin. D and trimming come from the DNA, and the V and J calls and clone size come from that table. This sample comprises about 2.2 million clones, around 93% of them detected only once. The ten biggest clones cover more than 1.5% of the sample.

The chain links TRBV27 with TRBJ2-7, and the D gene may be TRBD1, 5 bases matching. Input material: naive CD8+ T cells from PBMCs. Per the publication, the cell subset or site label means: CD45RA+CCR7+. This TCR was recovered from a man aged 18 to 30 in good health. Some clones in this sample may be carry-over from other donors' samples. The encoded CDR3 is CASSPSPGNHEQYF. The nucleotide sequence is TGTGCCAGCAGTCCATCCCCAGGGAACCACGAGCAGTACTTC.